Included here is one T cell receptor (beta chain) sequence, with context. Antigen: not known. The data were obtained in a study of cytomegalovirus exposure and HLA in healthy donors. Study-level information: As released early, the data held roughly 85 million unique TCRs from HLA-typed donors.

General observations from the study: Versus the approximately 700-donor mean, an Asian-associated ancestry cluster reportedly showed fewer N-insertions in a later analysis. Judged likely to be a sequencing artifact was a cluster of highly shared sequence variants.

Germline lookup yields CDR1 SGHNT and CDR2 YYREEE (reference sequence). J was trimmed by 5 bases and V by 5 bases; bases with no gene match: 11. This CDR3 comprises 16 residues. The PCR was carried out with 60 Vbeta primers and 13 Jbeta primers. Measured with immunoSEQ multiplex PCR; TCRdb has only the in-frame clones, and not every one. The table includes roughly 140,000 clones, 55% to 70% detected once. Sequenced sample: PBMCs. The chain combines TRBV5-4 with TRBJ2-3; TRBD1 aligns across 10 bases. The clonotype was recovered from a woman aged 25-40 years in good health and CMV-seropositive. The CDR3 DNA follows: TGTGCCAGCAGTTTCCCGGACAGGGGGTCGAAAGATACGCAGTATTTT. Residues: CASSFPDRGSKDTQYF.